Following are 12 T cell receptor beta chains from one sample sequenced in a study of T cell responses to AZD1222 COVID-19 vaccine. Some clones are missing from TCRdb's copy, which holds only in-frame ones; the method was immunoSEQ multiplex PCR. In the table there are some 110,000 clones, roughly 86% of which are singletons. Source: peripheral blood, taken 28 days after the second dose of the MenACWY control vaccine. These receptors were collected from an adult who received the MenACWY meningococcal vaccine as a control.

The chain has TRBV28 and TRBJ2-1, with TRBD2 identical over 9 bases. CDR1 and CDR2 (germline): MDHEN, SYDVKM. The trim removed 4 bases at V and 6 bases at J, leaving 4 bases unmatched. The length of the CDR3 is 14 residues. The CDR3 region has the DNA TGTGCCAGCAGTTCAGGGCGGGGGGGCAATGAGCAGTTCTTC. It yields the protein CASSSGRGGNEQFF. Combining the CDR3 with reference TRBV28 and TRBJ2-1 gives the whole variable domain DVKVTQSSRYLVKRTGEKVFLECVQDMDHENMFWYRQDPGLGLRLIYFSYDVKMKEKGDIPEGYSVSREKKERFSLILESASTNQTSMYLCASSSGRGGNEQFFGPGTRLTVL.

This chain uses TRBV7-3 with TRBJ2-1, with 8 bases fitting TRBD1. The germline V gene has CDR1 SGHTA and CDR2 FQGTGA. The junction had 6 bases not matched to a gene; V was cut back by 5 bases and J by 0 bases. The CDR3 is 16 residues long. CDR3 bases: TGTGCCAGCAGCCTCGCAGGGGGCGCCTCCTACAATGAGCAGTTCTTC. It codes for CASSLAGGASYNEQFF.

In its sample, this clone was seen a few times. The chain employs TRBV7-2 and TRBJ2-5, with a weak D call TRBD2 (7 bases). From germline, CDR1 is SGHTA and CDR2 FQGNSA. V lost 5 bases and J lost 5, with 15 bases in between. CDR3 length equals 14 residues. CDR3 amino acids: CASSQWGGAETQYF. In DNA, the CDR3 is TGTGCCAGCAGCCAATGGGGGGGGGCGGAGACCCAGTACTTC.

The chain employs TRBV18 and TRBJ2-7; 7 positions match TRBD1. The J segment lost 2 bases and the V segment lost 2 bases, leaving 3 bases of the junction unmatched. The germline CDR1 and CDR2 sequences are KGHSH and LQKENI. This CDR3 spans 14 amino acids. This CDR3 reads CASSPIQGTYEQYF. In DNA, the CDR3 is TGTGCCAGCTCACCAATACAGGGGACCTACGAGCAGTACTTC.

The sample holds a few counts of this clone. This chain joins TRBV3-1 (or the pseudogene TRBV3-2) and TRBJ1-6; a weak D match, TRBD1 (6 bases). The CDR3 sequence is 17 residues long. CDR1 is LGHDT and CDR2 is YNNKEL in the germline V gene (reference sequence). Trimming shortened V by 2 bases and J by 8 bases, and 19 bases separated the two germline ends. CDR3 amino acids: CASSQTTPGHLYSPLHF. The CDR3 nucleotides read TGTGCCAGCAGCCAAACGACCCCGGGACATCTATATTCACCCCTCCACTTT.

The rearrangement uses TRBV3-1 (or the pseudogene TRBV3-2) and TRBJ1-6; D is unclear. Germline CDR1 is LGHDT and CDR2 is YNNKEL (reference sequence). Trimming cost V 2 bases and J 13 bases, with 15 bases left between them. This CDR3 is 14 amino acids long. CDR3 residues: CASSQRAHLPPLHF. The CDR3 DNA sequence: TGTGCCAGCAGCCAACGGGCTCACCTTCCCCCCCTCCACTTT.

This chain connects TRBV7-8 to TRBJ1-1; the D is unclear. Germline CDR1 and CDR2: SGHVS and FQNEAQ. The V end was cut by 6 bases, the J end by 4 bases, with 12 bases between. CDR3 length: 13 amino acids. CDR3 DNA: TGTGCCAGCAGTCTGTTCGGCGGCACTGAAGCTTTCTTT. As protein: CASSLFGGTEAFF. The whole variable domain, filled in from reference TRBV7-8 and TRBJ1-1, reads GAGVSQSPRYKVAKRGQDVALRCDPISGHVSLFWYQQALGQGPEFLTYFQNEAQLDKSGLPSDRFFAERPEGSVSTLKIQRTQQEDSAVYLCASSLFGGTEAFFGQGTRLTVV.

The rearrangement uses TRBV28 and TRBJ2-7; D is perhaps TRBD2 (7 bases). Germline CDR1 MDHEN, CDR2 SYDVKM. This CDR3 spans 14 amino acids. The ends were cut back, 7 bases at V and 0 bases at J, with 13 bases in the middle. The CDR3 region has the DNA TGTGCCAGCACCAGGGGCGGGAGCTCCTACGAGCAGTACTTC. It yields the protein CASTRGGSSYEQYF.

The chain is built from TRBV27 and TRBJ2-7; weak D call: TRBD1 (6 bases). This CDR3 has 15 residues. Germline V gives CDR1 MNHEY, CDR2 SMNVEV (reference sequence). V lost 3 bases to trimming and J lost 2 bases, with 14 bases between them. The CDR3: CASSLYMDRTYEQYF. As DNA, the CDR3 is TGTGCCAGCAGTTTGTACATGGACAGAACCTACGAGCAGTACTTC.

The chain has TRBV9 and TRBJ2-5; D possibly matches TRBD1 or TRBD2 (5 bases each). Germline V gene sequence: CDR1 SGDLS, CDR2 YYNGEE. The germline V and J ends were trimmed by 0 bases and 2 bases, with 14 bases remaining between them. The CDR3 has 16 residues. CDR3 region: CASSVEGWGSQETQYF. CDR3 coding DNA: TGTGCCAGCAGCGTAGAAGGGTGGGGGTCTCAAGAGACCCAGTACTTC.

This chain links TRBV2 with TRBJ1-1; D perhaps matches TRBD1 (6 bases). CDR3 size: 13 residues. The V gene's germline CDR1 is SNHLY and CDR2 FYNNEI. Trimming took 4 bases from V and 4 from J, leaving 10 bases between them. CDR3 sequence reads: CASSVWGATEAFF. For the CDR3, the DNA is TGTGCCAGCAGTGTTTGGGGGGCCACTGAAGCTTTCTTT.

This clone was counted a few times. The rearrangement links TRBV7-3 to TRBJ2-5; 13 nucleotides agree with TRBD2. V dropped 5 bases and J dropped 5; count of bases not matched to a gene: 11. Germline V lookup: CDR1 SGHTA, CDR2 FQGTGA. The CDR3 totals 17 residues. In DNA, the CDR3 is TGTGCCAGCAGCCCAGGCCCACTAGCGGGGGGGTTCGAGACCCAGTACTTC. This gives the protein CASSPGPLAGGFETQYF.